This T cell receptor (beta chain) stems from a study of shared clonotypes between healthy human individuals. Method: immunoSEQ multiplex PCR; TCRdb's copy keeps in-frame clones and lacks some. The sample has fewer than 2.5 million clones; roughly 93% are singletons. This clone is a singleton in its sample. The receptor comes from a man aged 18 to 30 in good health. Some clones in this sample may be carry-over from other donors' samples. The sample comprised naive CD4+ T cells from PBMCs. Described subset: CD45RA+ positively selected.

For the CDR3, the DNA is TGTGCCAGCTCACCACTTCAACAGGGAATGGGCAATGAGCAGTTCTTC. It is translated as CASSPLQQGMGNEQFF. This chain links TRBV18 with TRBJ2-1; tentative D call: TRBD1 (6 bases). Germline loops: CDR1 KGHSH, CDR2 LQKENI. Trimming cost V 1 base and J 6 bases, with 16 bases left between them. The CDR3 is 16 residues long. Combining the CDR3 with reference TRBV18 and TRBJ2-1 gives the whole variable domain NAGVMQNPRHLVRRRGQEARLRCSPMKGHSHVYWYRQLPEEGLKFMVYLQKENIIDESGMPKERFSAEFPKEGPSILRIQQVVRGDSAAYFCASSPLQQGMGNEQFFGPGTRLTVL.